The 20 T cell receptor beta chains in this list originate from one sample, sequenced in a study of T cells in Graves' hyperthyroidism and ophthalmopathy. RNA transcripts gave rise to amplified TCR beta CDR3 regions. RT-PCR in the first round (using the HTBI primer set) targeted the TCR CDR3. MiXCR, applied by TCRdb to the multiplex PCR reads, yields one record per CDR3 protein. This table has roughly 600,000 distinct CDR3 sequences, roughly 14% appearing once. Sequenced sample: blood. The receptor source for this set is a woman aged 50 to 60 with Graves' ophthalmopathy.

A few counts support this clonotype. The chain employs TRBV24-1 and TRBJ2-1; D is uncertain. CDR3 length: 13 amino acids. CDR1 is KGHDR, CDR2 SFDVKD, per germline. Trimming removed 6 bases from V and 4 bases from J, with 9 bases in between. The CDR3, as DNA: TGTGCCACCAGTAGATACGAGTACAATGAGCAGTTCTTC. Protein: CATSRYEYNEQFF.

This clonotype was seen more than once but under ten times. The gene calls are TRBV27 and TRBJ2-6; 9 nucleotides agree with TRBD1. Germline V CDR1 and CDR2: MNHEY, SMNVEV (reference sequence). The CDR3 is made up of 18 amino acids. The V and J ends lost 8 bases and 2 bases, in that order; junction bases with no gene match: 13. Here the CDR3 reads CASQTTDRGRTGANVLTF. Here the CDR3 DNA reads TGTGCCAGCCAGACAACCGACAGGGGGAGAACTGGGGCCAACGTCCTGACTTTC.

This chain uses TRBV27 with TRBJ1-2; D is unresolved. CDR1 is MNHEY, CDR2 SMNVEV, per germline (reference sequence). Trimming removed 3 bases from V and 2 bases from J, with 16 bases in between. CDR3 length equals 16 residues. CDR3 sequence reads: CASSLAGRAGNYGYTF. The CDR3 DNA reads as TGTGCCAGCAGTTTGGCAGGCCGGGCGGGGAACTATGGCTACACCTTC.

This clonotype was observed many times. The CDR3 nucleotides read TGTGCCAGCAGCCTTCCAGGGGGCCGGCGGGAGACCCAGTACTTC. Protein sequence: CASSLPGGRRETQYF. The chain joins TRBV7-9 to TRBJ2-5; 8 bases are a match to TRBD1. The ends lost 5 bases at V and 5 bases at J; junction bases unmatched: 10. This CDR3 region has 15 residues. Per the germline V gene, CDR1 is SEHNR and CDR2 is FQNEAQ (reference sequence).

This clonotype was detected ten times or more. The chain carries TRBV5-1 and TRBJ1-2; 8 bases map to TRBD1. CDR1 and CDR2 (germline): SGHRS, YFSETQ. Losses at the gene ends were 2 bases for V and 4 bases for J; bases not matched to a gene: 10. The CDR3 sequence is 16 residues long. The CDR3 DNA reads TGCGCCAGCAGCTTACTACAGGGGGAAGGTAGCTATGGCTACACCTTC. Translated, it gives CASSLLQGEGSYGYTF. Based on the CDR3 plus reference TRBV5-1 and TRBJ1-2, the full variable domain is KAGVTQTPRYLIKTRGQQVTLSCSPISGHRSVSWYQQTPGQGLQFLFEYFSETQRNKGNFPGRFSGRQFSNSRSEMNVSTLELGDSALYLCASSLLQGEGSYGYTFGSGTRLTVV.

This clonotype showed up just a few times. The gene calls are TRBV20-1 and TRBJ2-3; TRBD2 matches at 10 bases. Germline V gives CDR1 DFQATT, CDR2 SNEGSKA (reference sequence). Germline trimming cut 7 bases from V and 1 base from J; bases unmatched to any gene: 17. There are 18 residues in the CDR3. The CDR3 loop is CSVMSGEREGRGTDTQYF. The DNA for the CDR3 is TGCAGTGTTATGTCCGGAGAGCGGGAGGGCCGGGGCACAGATACGCAGTATTTT.

In this sample, this clonotype turned up many times. CDR3 coding DNA: TGTGCCAGCAGCCAAGTACGCGGGCTAAGAGAGACCCAGTACTTC. Translated, it gives CASSQVRGLRETQYF. This chain uses TRBV3-1 with TRBJ2-5, with TRBD2 as a possible D gene (5 bases). Trimming took off 1 base at V and 4 bases at J, with 13 bases between the two ends. In germline, CDR1 is LGHDT, CDR2 YNNKEL (reference sequence). This CDR3 is 15 amino acids long.

At least ten counts were recorded for this clonotype. The rearrangement uses TRBV12-3 or TRBV12-4 and TRBJ2-5; D gene unclear. Between the trimmed V and J ends, which lost 4 bases and 2 bases, there was a span of 11 bases. The CDR3 has 14 amino acids. CDR3 amino acids: CASSSGVLQETQYF. CDR3 bases: TGTGCCAGCAGTTCTGGGGTACTACAAGAGACCCAGTACTTC.

This clonotype was observed at least ten times. This chain connects TRBV20-1 to TRBJ2-5; D may be TRBD1 or TRBD2 (5 bases each). V lost 1 base and J lost 5, with 14 bases in between. From germline, CDR1 is DFQATT and CDR2 SNEGSKA (reference sequence). This CDR3 has 14 residues. The CDR3 sequence: CSARVFLGVETQYF. CDR3 nucleotide sequence: TGCAGTGCTAGAGTTTTTCTGGGGGTTGAGACCCAGTACTTC.

J is TRBJ2-1 and V is TRBV5-1; 13 bases align to TRBD2. In germline, CDR1 is SGHRS, CDR2 YFSETQ. CDR3 length equals 16 residues. V was clipped by 4 bases and J by 9 bases; unmatched bases: 10. The CDR3 DNA follows: TGCGCCAGCAGCCCTCCACTAGCGGGAGGGAAGGGTGAGCAGTTCTTC. It specifies CASSPPLAGGKGEQFF.

There are many counts of this clonotype. The gene calls are TRBV12-3 or TRBV12-4 and TRBJ1-6; TRBD1 matches 8 bases. The CDR3 runs 13 residues. V dropped 5 bases and J dropped 11; count of bases not matched to a gene: 5. The CDR3 DNA reads TGTGCCAGCAGTGTAGGACAGGGAACACCCCTCCACTTT. Protein sequence: CASSVGQGTPLHF.

The chain employs TRBV28 and TRBJ2-3, with TRBD2 identical over 9 bases. V lost 5 bases, J lost 6 bases, and 12 bases stayed unmatched. This CDR3 has 16 amino acids. Germline assignment: CDR1 MDHEN and CDR2 SYDVKM. CDR3 amino acids: CASSVPRTSGFDTQYF. Written as DNA, the CDR3 is TGTGCCAGCAGTGTTCCCCGAACTAGCGGGTTCGATACGCAGTATTTT.

There are many counts of this clonotype. The rearrangement uses TRBV7-4 and TRBJ1-6; 7 bases line up with TRBD1. CDR3 length equals 16 residues. The V and J ends lost 4 bases and 7 bases, in that order; junction bases with no gene match: 10. Germline assignment: CDR1 SGHVT and CDR2 SQSDAQ. CDR3 in DNA: TGTGCCAGCAGCTGGAACCGGGACAGATCAAATTCACCCCTCCACTTT. It translates to CASSWNRDRSNSPLHF.

There are many counts of this clonotype. The rearrangement links TRBV7-2 to TRBJ1-2; weak D call: TRBD1 (5 bases). Trimming cost V 5 bases and J 4 bases, with 23 bases left between them. Germline CDR1 reads SGHTA; CDR2 reads FQGNSA. This CDR3 comprises 17 residues. CDR3: CASSHWGTGTSSYGYTF. The CDR3 nucleotides read TGTGCCAGCAGCCATTGGGGGACCGGGACGAGCAGCTATGGCTACACCTTC.

This clonotype was picked up many times. The rearrangement joins TRBV28 to TRBJ1-1; D not certain. Germline V gene lookup returns CDR1 MDHEN and CDR2 SYDVKM. Trimming shortened V by 1 base and J by 0 bases, and 9 bases separated the two germline ends. The CDR3 runs 15 residues. CDR3 DNA sequence: TGTGCCAGCAGTTTATTAAGGGCCATGAACACTGAAGCTTTCTTT. It encodes CASSLLRAMNTEAFF.

The V call is TRBV19, the J call TRBJ2-5; D may be TRBD1 (7 bases). Germline V gives CDR1 LNHDA, CDR2 SQIVND (reference sequence). This CDR3 has 12 amino acids. Trimming stripped 8 bases from V and 5 bases from J, with 12 bases between. The chain's CDR3 is CASSTGRETQYF. In DNA form, the CDR3 reads TGTGCCAGTTCGACAGGGAGGGAGACCCAGTACTTC.

This clonotype has a count of ten or more. CDR3 in DNA: TGTGCCAGCTCACCACCTTTCCAGGGGAATGGCTACACCTTC. Protein: CASSPPFQGNGYTF. J is TRBJ1-2 and V is TRBV18, with D tentatively TRBD1 (6 bases). CDR3 length: 14 amino acids. Per germline, CDR1 KGHSH and CDR2 LQKENI. V was cut by 0 bases and J by 6 bases, with 11 bases left in between.

Many counts were recorded for this clonotype. V usage is TRBV7-2 and J usage is TRBJ1-2; possible D gene TRBD1, 5 bases. Germline V lookup: CDR1 SGHTA, CDR2 FQGNSA. The length of the CDR3 is 14 residues. The V end lost 1 base, the J end lost 6 bases, and 12 bases lay between the germline ends. The CDR3 sequence: CASSLVRGKDGYTF. The CDR3 DNA follows: TGTGCCAGCAGCTTAGTGCGGGGGAAGGATGGCTACACCTTC.

This clonotype has just a few counts. This rearrangement joins TRBV14 to TRBJ1-1; no firm D call. CDR3 length: 14 residues. In germline, CDR1 is SGHDN, CDR2 FVKESK. V lost 4 bases and J lost 0, with 9 bases in between. This CDR3 is CASSRQLMNTEAFF. The CDR3 region has the DNA TGTGCCAGCAGCCGGCAGCTGATGAACACTGAAGCTTTCTTT. The variable domain in full, with the rest retrieved from reference TRBV14 and TRBJ1-1, is EAGVTQFPSHSVIEKGQTVTLRCDPISGHDNLYWYRRVMGKEIKFLLHFVKESKQDESGMPNNRFLAERTGGTYSTLKVQPAELEDSGVYFCASSRQLMNTEAFFGQGTRLTVV.

This clonotype was observed many times. J is TRBJ2-2 and V is TRBV7-9; 12 nucleotides match TRBD2. The CDR3 runs to 15 residues. Germline loops: CDR1 SEHNR, CDR2 FQNEAQ (reference sequence). J gave up 7 bases and V 5 bases, and 5 bases lay outside the gene matches. The DNA for the CDR3 is TGTGCCAGCAGCACGACTAGCGGGAGCGTCGGGGAGCTGTTTTTT. This sequence encodes CASSTTSGSVGELFF. Full variable domain (rest looked up from reference TRBV7-9 and TRBJ2-2): DTGVSQNPRHKITKRGQNVTFRCDPISEHNRLYWYRQTLGQGPEFLTYFQNEAQLEKSRLLSDRFSAERPKGSFSTLEIQRTEQGDSAMYLCASSTTSGSVGELFFGEGSRLTVL.